Presented here are 26 T cell receptor beta chains from one specimen sequenced in a study of TIL therapy for anti-PD-1-resistant metastatic lung cancer. The libraries were made with immunoSEQ v3. Profiling relied on immunoSEQ multiplex PCR, and the TCRdb table lists in-frame clones only, not all of them. The table has nearly 60,000 clones, about 70% seen once. Indicated time point: pre-treatment sample, taken before nivolumab and TIL therapy. The sample here was blood, taken at baseline. The receptors stem from a person aged 25-79 years with non-small cell lung cancer.

The chain has TRBV7-2 and TRBJ2-5; TRBD1 matches at 8 bases. The CDR3 sequence is 14 residues long. Per germline, CDR1 SGHTA and CDR2 FQGNSA. V lost 6 bases and J lost 2; bases outside the gene matches: 5. CDR3 bases: TGTGCCAGCAGTTATTGGACAGGGCAAGAGACCCAGTACTTC. Amino acid sequence: CASSYWTGQETQYF.

The chain employs TRBV7-2 and TRBJ2-7; 8 nucleotides agree with TRBD1. The J segment lost 0 bases and the V segment lost 4 bases, leaving 5 bases of the junction unmatched. There are 15 residues in the CDR3. From germline, CDR1 is SGHTA and CDR2 FQGNSA. Here the CDR3 reads CASSWDRRNSYEQYF. Here the CDR3 DNA reads TGTGCCAGCAGCTGGGACAGGCGTAACTCCTACGAGCAGTACTTC.

Only a few counts were recorded for this clone. CDR3 DNA: TGCGCCAGCAGCTTGACTTCCTACGAGCAGTACTTC. Amino acids: CASSLTSYEQYF. The rearrangement links TRBV5-1 to TRBJ2-7; D not certain. The CDR3 consists of 12 residues. The V end was cut by 1 base, the J end by 1 base, with 3 bases between. The germline V gene encodes CDR1 SGHRS and CDR2 YFSETQ. Looking up the rest from reference TRBV5-1 and TRBJ2-7 gives the full variable domain: KAGVTQTPRYLIKTRGQQVTLSCSPISGHRSVSWYQQTPGQGLQFLFEYFSETQRNKGNFPGRFSGRQFSNSRSEMNVSTLELGDSALYLCASSLTSYEQYFGPGTRLTVT.

This chain uses TRBV4-3 with TRBJ2-6; D is uncertain. The germline V gene encodes CDR1 LGHNA and CDR2 YSLEER. V lost 0 bases to trimming and J lost 0 bases, with 3 bases between them. The CDR3 is 15 amino acids. CDR3 nucleotides: TGCGCCAGCAGCCAAGAGAGCTCTGGGGCCAACGTCCTGACTTTC. It codes for CASSQESSGANVLTF.

The genes are TRBV9 and TRBJ2-1; tentatively, D is TRBD1 (6 bases). The CDR3 contains 15 residues. V gave up 0 bases and J gave up 7 bases, with 14 bases separating them. CDR1 SGDLS and CDR2 YYNGEE come from the germline V gene. The DNA of the CDR3 is TGTGCCAGCAGCGTAGCGGGGACATCAGGGAATGAGCAGTTCTTC. This translates into CASSVAGTSGNEQFF.

The chain links TRBV28 to TRBJ2-1; 11 bases align to TRBD2. This CDR3 has 15 amino acids. Germline trimming cut 4 bases from V and 9 bases from J; bases unmatched to any gene: 8. In germline, CDR1 is MDHEN, CDR2 SYDVKM. Here the CDR3 reads CASSSPTSGAGEQFF. CDR3 nucleotides: TGTGCCAGCAGTTCCCCGACTAGCGGGGCAGGTGAGCAGTTCTTC.

This chain joins TRBV29-1 and TRBJ2-1, with 14 bases that match TRBD2. The CDR3 totals 16 residues. J was trimmed by 8 bases and V by 3 bases; bases with no gene match: 9. Germline V gene sequence: CDR1 SQVTM, CDR2 ANQGSEA. The CDR3 spells CSVELATSGGAYEQFF. As DNA, the CDR3 is TGCAGCGTTGAGTTGGCGACTAGCGGGGGGGCCTATGAGCAGTTCTTC.

The V and J genes are TRBV28 and TRBJ2-3; 7 positions match TRBD2. The V and J ends lost 4 bases and 3 bases, in that order; junction bases with no gene match: 10. Germline-derived CDR1 and CDR2 are MDHEN and SYDVKM. CDR3 length equals 16 residues. Here the CDR3 DNA reads TGTGCCAGCAGTTCCCAGGCGAAGGGAGGGACAGATACGCAGTATTTT. This encodes CASSSQAKGGTDTQYF.

The V and J genes are TRBV2 and TRBJ1-3, with D uncertain. The CDR3 is 15 residues long. Between the trimmed V and J ends, which lost 0 bases and 0 bases, there was a span of 6 bases. Germline lookup yields CDR1 SNHLY and CDR2 FYNNEI. The CDR3 loop is CASSEARRSGNTIYF. CDR3 in DNA: TGTGCCAGCAGTGAAGCGCGACGCTCTGGAAACACCATATATTTT.

Comment on this clone: The conserved closing phenylalanine or tryptophan is absent in this CDR3, likely reflecting a read error. No DNA is shown, since the ends of the CDR3 on it are uncertain; the CDR3 is the one TCRdb lists. The genes are TRBV5-1 and TRBJ1-2; TRBD1 reflects the table's D call only, with no check against the DNA. The length of the CDR3 is 14 amino acids, counting both ends. The germline V gene has CDR1 SGHRS and CDR2 YFSETQ. The CDR3 spells CASRESGQGALVVI.

This clone occurred a few times. This chain uses TRBV19 with TRBJ1-1, with TRBD1 as a possible D gene (5 bases). The CDR3 is made up of 14 amino acids. The V and J ends lost 4 bases and 1 base respectively, with 10 bases between them. Germline CDR1 LNHDA, CDR2 SQIVND (reference sequence). The CDR3 region is CASSKFTGNTEAFF. The CDR3 nucleotides are TGTGCCAGTAGTAAGTTTACAGGGAACACTGAAGCTTTCTTT.

The genes are TRBV7-2 and TRBJ1-5; possibly TRBD1 for D (6 bases). This CDR3 has 15 residues. Germline assignment: CDR1 SGHTA and CDR2 FQGNSA. V gave up 6 bases and J gave up 4 bases, with 16 bases separating them. CDR3: CASRPSGGKNQPQHF. The CDR3, as DNA: TGTGCCAGCAGACCATCGGGGGGCAAGAATCAGCCCCAGCATTTT.

The V gene is TRBV14, the J gene TRBJ2-7; TRBD2 is a possible D gene (6 bases). The germline V gene has CDR1 SGHDN and CDR2 FVKESK. Trimming took 1 base from V and 0 from J, leaving 13 bases between them. The CDR3 runs to 16 residues. As DNA, the CDR3 is TGTGCCAGCAGCCAAGTGGGGGGACTGGGCTCCTACGAGCAGTACTTC. Its translation is CASSQVGGLGSYEQYF.

J is TRBJ1-5 and V is TRBV4-1; TRBD1 aligns across 11 bases. Germline V gene data show CDR1 as MGHRA and CDR2 as YSYEKL. The CDR3 consists of 18 residues. V shed 4 bases and J 4 bases; nucleotides not matched to a gene: 12. CDR3 sequence (DNA): TGCGCCAGCAGCCTTAAGGTTCCGGGACAGGGGGGAAATCAGCCCCAGCATTTT. Amino acids: CASSLKVPGQGGNQPQHF.

A single count supports this clone. The chain has TRBV11-2 and TRBJ2-7; TRBD2 matches 10 bases. This CDR3 has 15 residues. Germline V lookup: CDR1 SGHAT, CDR2 FQNNGV. The V segment lost 5 bases and the J segment 1 base; nucleotides outside the gene matches: 5. The CDR3 region is CASSTSGTLSYEQYF. Here the CDR3 DNA reads TGTGCCAGCAGCACTAGCGGGACGTTATCCTACGAGCAGTACTTC.

In DNA form, the CDR3 reads TGTGCCAGCAGCTCGGGACGGTTGAACACTGAAGCTTTCTTT. Its translation: CASSSGRLNTEAFF. This rearrangement joins TRBV7-9 to TRBJ1-1, with D perhaps matching TRBD1 (5 bases). V dropped 4 bases and J dropped 0 bases, with 9 bases sitting between them. The CDR3 length is 14 residues. Germline V gene lookup returns CDR1 SEHNR and CDR2 FQNEAQ (reference sequence).

This clone was picked up a small number of times. CDR3 residues: CASSVGHGVGTEAFF. The DNA for the CDR3 is TGCGCCAGCAGCGTTGGCCACGGGGTTGGCACTGAAGCTTTCTTT. The chain combines TRBV5-1 with TRBJ1-1; no reliable D call. This CDR3 comprises 15 residues. The germline V and J ends were trimmed by 4 bases and 4 bases, with 17 bases remaining between them. The germline gives CDR1 SGHRS, CDR2 YFSETQ.

This chain uses TRBV11-2 with TRBJ1-1; tentative D call: TRBD1 (6 bases). The CDR3 runs 15 residues. Germline lookup yields CDR1 SGHAT and CDR2 FQNNGV. V lost 5 bases, J lost 4 bases, and 17 bases lay in between. This CDR3 reads CASSGRGQHLTEAFF. DNA of the CDR3: TGTGCCAGCAGCGGACGTGGACAGCATCTCACTGAAGCTTTCTTT.

This clone has just a few counts. For the CDR3, the DNA is TGTGCCAGCAGCTTTGAAAGGGCGATTGGTTCACCCCTCCACTTT. It encodes CASSFERAIGSPLHF. The chain carries TRBV7-8 and TRBJ1-6; D unclear. This CDR3 region has 15 residues. Germline V lookup: CDR1 SGHVS, CDR2 FQNEAQ. Trimming left V 3 bases short and J 9 bases short, with 15 bases between.

A single count supports this clone. This rearrangement joins TRBV6-6 to TRBJ2-5; a weak D match, TRBD2 (6 bases). The length of the CDR3 is 13 residues. With 6 bases removed from V and 7 bases from J, the gap between germline ends came to 15 bases. Germline loops: CDR1 MNHNY, CDR2 SVGAGI (reference sequence). The DNA of the CDR3 is TGTGCCAGCAGGCCGGAGTTGCGGGGGACCCAGTACTTC. It encodes CASRPELRGTQYF.

The rearrangement joins TRBV5-1 to TRBJ2-7, with TRBD1 matching over 9 bases. This CDR3 spans 15 amino acids. CDR1 is SGHRS, CDR2 YFSETQ, per germline. V gave up 4 bases and J gave up 1 base; unmatched junction bases: 6. As DNA, the CDR3 is TGCGCCAGCAGCCCGGGGACAGGGATATCCTACGAGCAGTACTTC. Its translation is CASSPGTGISYEQYF.

This clone was seen a few times. V and J are TRBV28 and TRBJ2-1; 7 bases fit TRBD2. The CDR3 totals 15 residues. The germline V gene has CDR1 MDHEN and CDR2 SYDVKM. V dropped 6 bases and J dropped 5; count of bases not matched to a gene: 10. Here the CDR3 reads CASRSFSSGHNEQFF. CDR3 DNA sequence: TGTGCCAGCAGGTCATTTTCTAGCGGCCACAATGAGCAGTTCTTC.

The chain recombines TRBV6-1 with TRBJ2-5; D not certain. V was clipped by 2 bases and J by 5 bases, with 12 bases between them. The CDR3 consists of 14 residues. In germline, CDR1 is MNHNS, CDR2 SASEGT. The CDR3 sequence is CASSEKYGLETQYF. CDR3 nucleotide sequence: TGTGCCAGCAGTGAAAAGTACGGGCTGGAGACCCAGTACTTC.

This clone occurred a few times. The CDR3 sequence: CASSLETAANYGYTF. The CDR3 DNA is TGTGCCAGCAGCTTAGAAACAGCAGCTAACTATGGCTACACCTTC. J is TRBJ1-2 and V is TRBV11-2; no definite D call. The germline gives CDR1 SGHAT, CDR2 FQNNGV. The CDR3 has 15 residues. Trimming left V 0 bases short and J 0 bases short, with 8 bases between.

The chain recombines TRBV10-1 with TRBJ2-5; 7 nucleotides agree with TRBD1. Germline CDR1 reads WNHNN; CDR2 reads SYGVQD (reference sequence). The CDR3 runs to 15 residues. J lost 4 bases, V lost 3 bases, and 8 bases had no gene match. CDR3 DNA sequence: TGCGCCAGCAGTGAAGGAAGGGGGCGCGGAGAGACCCAGTACTTC. Translated, it gives CASSEGRGRGETQYF.

The sample holds many counts of this clone. V gene TRBV27 combines with J gene TRBJ2-2; no clear D. CDR1 and CDR2 (germline): MNHEY, SMNVEV (reference sequence). This CDR3 is 16 amino acids long. V was shortened by 1 base and J by 1 base, with 10 bases between the two germline ends. The CDR3 reads CASSLFPSGNTGELFF. Here the CDR3 DNA reads TGTGCCAGCAGTTTATTCCCCTCGGGGAACACCGGGGAGCTGTTTTTT.